This T cell receptor beta chain came from a study of blood T cell repertoires in COVID-19 (dated by TCRdb to between 2020 and 2021). With regard to the full study: Samples covering the acute and convalescent phases of COVID-19 were provided by collaborators in the United States, Italy and Spain. The prospective study material was composed of cDNA or gDNA derived from T cells, B-cell-depleted T cells, or PBMCs. The dataset comprised deeply sampled blood TCRbeta repertoires from subjects exposed to, actively infected with, or recovered from COVID-19. A freely available public database, intended as a resource for researchers studying the immune response to SARS-CoV-2, is where the repertoires were released. The samples were drawn from the first 160 participants of the ongoing ImmuneRACE study and from more than 1,000 subjects provided by 6 global collaborators. Nearly every sample came with metadata listing a de-identified subject ID, COVID-19 status, age in years and sex. Where available, HLA class I and class II types were taken from metadata supplied by the sample provider and were not determined by assay-based typing.

On this clone: The antigen it binds to is not known. No much larger clone is present one base from it, and per-base qualities are unavailable.

The collaborating institutions used their own protocols to collect whole blood in K2EDTA tubes. For TCRbeta analysis, collaborator samples were shipped as frozen whole blood, as isolated PBMCs, or as DNA extracted from either sample type. TCRbeta CDR3 regions were amplified from genomic DNA by means of the immunoSEQ Assay, a bias-controlled multiplex PCR. The original pipeline was this. Within the assay, amplification of reference gene primers was used to estimate how many nucleated cells each sample contained. To quantify the absolute abundance of each unique TCRbeta CDR3 rearrangement, sequence reads were collapsed and filtered. Productive Simpson clonality was computed per sample as the square root of Simpson's diversity index over productive rearrangements. Sourced from immuneACCESS, this table was stored by TCRdb with only in-frame sequences that have V and J called. A share of the clones is absent; for the studies checked, an unresolved V gene accounts for under half, and the remainder has no known explanation. V and J calls and clone size come straight from that table; D and trimming were deduced from the DNA. The sample table lists about 68,000 clones, about 74% of them with a count of one. Of the sample, 20% to 25% is held by the ten largest clones.

The investigation overall reported the following: The quantity of clinical and demographic metadata differed by source and by participant and was supplied without curation.

The specimen was peripheral blood. The TCR originated in a human donor in a cohort sampled during active COVID-19.

The CDR3 has the sequence CASRETGGLETQYF. The sequenced DNA is TGTGCCAGCAGGGAGACAGGGGGCCTAGAGACCCAGTACTTC. The chain is encoded by TRBV2 joined to TRBJ2-5, and 10 bases in between align with TRBD1. CDR3 length: 14 amino acids, cysteine to phenylalanine. Only the CDR3 DNA is retained, 42 bases long and in frame from the first base. Trimming removed 6 bases from V and 4 bases from J; the gene matches leave 5 bases unexplained. CDR1 and CDR2 are drawn from the germline V gene: SNHLY, FYNNEI.